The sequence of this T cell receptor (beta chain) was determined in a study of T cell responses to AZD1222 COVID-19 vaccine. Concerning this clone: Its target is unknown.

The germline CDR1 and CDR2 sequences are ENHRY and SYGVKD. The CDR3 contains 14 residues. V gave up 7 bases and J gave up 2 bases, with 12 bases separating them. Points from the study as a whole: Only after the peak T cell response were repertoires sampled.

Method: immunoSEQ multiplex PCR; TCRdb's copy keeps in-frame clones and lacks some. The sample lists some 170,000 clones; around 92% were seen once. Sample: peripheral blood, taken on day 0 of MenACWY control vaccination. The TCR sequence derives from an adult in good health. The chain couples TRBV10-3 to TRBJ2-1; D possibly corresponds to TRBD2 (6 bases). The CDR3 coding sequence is TGTGCCATCAATGGAGGGCACGCCTACAATGAGCAGTTCTTC. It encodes CAINGGHAYNEQFF.